This is a list of T cell receptor beta chains from one sample in a study of monozygotic twins with cystic fibrosis. Some clones are missing from TCRdb's copy, which holds only in-frame ones; the method was immunoSEQ multiplex PCR. The sample carries 25,000 to 35,000 clones, approximately 86% recorded once. Source material: blood. These TCRs come from a girl aged 2 to 10 with cystic fibrosis. The CDR3 runs from the conserved cysteine through the conserved F or W. Fields, in order: D gene, J gene, V gene, CDR3 length, clone size, CDR3 protein, CDR3 DNA. The D gene is left open where the match is weak. Expanded clones get a size class; other rows say once, few or many, or leave the size out.

>NA|TRBJ1-1|TRBV18|14|NA
CASSKRGVSTEAFF
TGTGCCAGCTCAAAAAGGGGGGTAAGCACTGAAGCTTTCTTT
>TRBD1|TRBJ2-3|TRBV9|16|NA
CASSPSGQGSVYTQYF
TGTGCCAGCAGCCCCTCAGGACAGGGGTCCGTGTATACGCAGTATTTT
>NA|TRBJ2-7|TRBV11-1|12|few
CASSQQVNEQYF
TGTGCCAGCAGCCAACAGGTAAACGAGCAGTACTTC
>NA|TRBJ1-1|TRBV5-1|13|NA
CASSLAGNTEAFF
TGCGCCAGCAGCTTGGCCGGAAACACTGAAGCTTTCTTT
>TRBD2|TRBJ2-3|TRBV30|17|NA
CAWSGRWAAGVANTQYF
TGTGCCTGGAGTGGACGATGGGCTGCGGGAGTAGCGAATACGCAGTATTTT
>NA|TRBJ2-2|TRBV19|15|NA
CASSPIPGPTGELFF
TGTGCCAGTAGCCCAATTCCAGGGCCCACCGGGGAGCTGTTTTTT
>NA|TRBJ2-7|TRBV5-1|12|NA
CASSLEGDEQYF
TGCGCCAGCAGCTTGGAGGGGGACGAGCAGTACTTC
>NA|TRBJ1-2|TRBV6-5|12|NA
CASSYSYYGYTF
TGTGCCAGCAGTTACTCGTACTATGGCTACACCTTC
>NA|TRBJ1-6|TRBV2|16|NA
CASSSTYQGQNSPLHF
TGTGCCAGCTCCTCTACTTATCAGGGCCAAAATTCACCCCTCCACTTT
>NA|TRBJ1-1|TRBV5-4|14|NA
CASSLGGAGSKAFF
TGTGCCAGCAGCCTTGGGGGGGCTGGGAGTAAGGCTTTCTTT
>NA|TRBJ1-5|TRBV6-1|13|NA
CAGSGSDNQPQHF
TGTGCCGGATCAGGGTCTGACAATCAGCCCCAGCATTTT
>NA|TRBJ1-2|TRBV2|13|NA
CASSDTANYGYTF
TGTGCCAGCAGTGATACAGCAAACTATGGCTACACCTTC
>NA|TRBJ1-1|TRBV29-1|11|NA
CSVSGATEAFF
TGCAGCGTCTCAGGGGCCACTGAAGCTTTCTTT
>TRBD2|TRBJ2-1|TRBV6-1|15|NA
CASSHRGLGNLEQFF
TGTGCCAGCAGTCATCGGGGACTAGGAAACCTAGAGCAGTTCTTC
>TRBD1|TRBJ1-3|TRBV5-4|17|NA
CASSQRFTGVSGNTIYF
TGTGCCAGCAGCCAGCGGTTTACAGGGGTGTCTGGAAACACCATATATTTT
>TRBD1|TRBJ2-7|TRBV29-1|19|NA
CSATAGEDRGHERAYEQYF
TGCAGCGCAACTGCGGGAGAGGACAGGGGTCATGAACGAGCCTACGAGCAGTACTTC
>NA|TRBJ1-1|TRBV5-1|13|NA
CASSLSMNTEAFF
TGCGCCAGCAGCTTAAGTATGAACACTGAAGCTTTCTTT
>TRBD2|TRBJ2-1|TRBV11-2|18|NA
CASSLPRSSGRTDNEQFF
TGTGCCAGCAGCTTACCCCGGTCTAGCGGGAGAACTGACAATGAGCAGTTCTTC
>NA|TRBJ1-1|TRBV2|15|NA
CASSLGAFWGREAFF
TGTGCCAGCAGCCTCGGCGCCTTTTGGGGCAGGGAAGCTTTCTTT
>NA|TRBJ1-1|TRBV11-2|14|NA
CASSLGPGRNEAFF
TGTGCCAGCAGCTTAGGACCAGGGCGTAATGAAGCTTTCTTT
>NA|TRBJ1-5|TRBV2|15|NA
CASSEIGRSNQPQHF
TGTGCCAGCAGTGAAATCGGCAGGAGCAATCAGCCCCAGCATTTT
>NA|TRBJ1-1|TRBV21-1|17|NA
CASSTDGLVLMNTEAFF
TGTGCCAGCAGCACAGACGGACTAGTACTCATGAACACTGAAGCTTTCTTT
>NA|TRBJ1-1|TRBV11-3|15|NA
CASSFSGQANTEAFF
TGTGCCAGCAGCTTTTCTGGGCAGGCGAACACTGAAGCTTTCTTT
>NA|TRBJ2-4|TRBV5-5|14|NA
CARTRRPAKNIQYF
TGTGCCAGGACGCGGAGACCGGCCAAAAACATTCAGTACTTC
>NA|TRBJ1-1|TRBV6-5|10|NA
CASGNTEAFF
TGTGCCAGCGGGAATACTGAAGCTTTCTTT
>NA|TRBJ1-2|TRBV6-5|13|NA
CASSRTAESGYTF
TGTGCCAGCAGTCGGACAGCGGAGAGTGGCTACACCTTC
>TRBD1|TRBJ2-7|TRBV5-4|14|once
CASSQTGVRDEQYF
TGTGCCAGCAGCCAGACAGGGGTTCGGGACGAGCAGTACTTC
>TRBD1|TRBJ1-5|TRBV4-1|16|NA
CASSPTWDSQYEPQHF
TGCGCCAGCAGCCCGACGTGGGACAGCCAATATGAACCCCAGCATTTT
>NA|TRBJ2-7|TRBV10-1|13|NA
CASSEYNSYEQYF
TGCGCCAGCAGTGAGTACAACTCCTACGAGCAGTACTTC
>NA|TRBJ2-7|TRBV6-1|13|NA
CASFRDFHYEQYF
TGTGCCAGCTTCCGGGACTTTCACTACGAGCAGTACTTC
>TRBD1|TRBJ1-4|TRBV7-9|16|NA
CASSPRTGVTNEKLFF
TGTGCCAGCAGCCCTCGGACAGGGGTTACTAATGAAAAACTGTTTTTT
>NA|TRBJ1-1|TRBV28|12|NA
CASSPSRAEAFF
TGTGCCAGCAGCCCCTCAAGAGCTGAAGCTTTCTTT
>NA|TRBJ2-7|TRBV4-2|13|few
CASSQDIGYEQYF
TGTGCCAGCAGCCAAGATATAGGGTACGAGCAGTACTTC
>TRBD2|TRBJ2-7|TRBV10-3|13|few
CAIKREAGYEQYF
TGTGCCATCAAGCGGGAGGCGGGCTACGAGCAGTACTTC
>NA|TRBJ1-2|TRBV6-6|14|NA
CATKLLQGNYGYTF
TGTGCCACGAAATTACTACAGGGAAACTATGGCTACACCTTC
>NA|TRBJ2-7|TRBV11-2|14|NA
CASSLLVASYEQYF
TGTGCCAGCAGCCTCTTAGTCGCTTCCTACGAGCAGTACTTC
>NA|TRBJ1-2|TRBV5-8|17|NA
CASSSYRGLQGYYGYTF
TGTGCCAGCAGCTCCTACCGGGGACTGCAGGGATACTATGGCTACACCTTC
>TRBD1|TRBJ2-7|TRBV11-2|13|NA
CASSSGQLGEQYF
TGTGCCAGCAGCTCGGGACAGCTTGGCGAGCAGTACTTC
>TRBD1|TRBJ1-6|TRBV18|17|NA
CASSPLSTGPNNSPLHF
TGTGCCAGCTCACCACTCTCGACAGGGCCGAACAATTCACCCCTCCACTTT
>TRBD1|TRBJ1-1|TRBV5-4|15|NA
CASSQTQGARTEVFF
TGTGCCAGCAGCCAAACACAGGGGGCGCGTACTGAAGTTTTCTTT
>NA|TRBJ1-2|TRBV30|11|NA
CAWSVNYGYTF
TGTGCCTGGAGCGTTAACTATGGCTACACCTTC
>TRBD2|TRBJ2-1|TRBV5-4|14|NA
CAISGGSSYNEQFF
TGTGCCATCTCGGGCGGGAGTTCTTACAATGAGCAGTTCTTC
>NA|TRBJ2-7|TRBV30|16|NA
CAWSSYMGGLIYEQYF
TGTGCCTGGAGTTCTTATATGGGGGGGCTGATCTACGAGCAGTACTTC
>TRBD2|TRBJ2-1|TRBV19|15|NA
CASSTLAGDSDEQFF
TGTGCCAGTAGTACCCTAGCGGGAGACTCGGATGAGCAGTTCTTC